What follows are 32 T cell receptor beta chains derived from one specimen sequenced in a study of glioma-infiltrating T cells. TCR alpha and beta CDR3 regions were amplified from RNA using iRepertoire nested multiplex PCR. Via MiXCR, TCRdb re-called the multiplex PCR reads, giving one row per CDR3 protein. The data show approximately 15,000 distinct CDR3 sequences, 58% seen once. Material: glioma tissue, nonneoplastic brain tissue, or PBMCs (not recorded which). The receptors shown here come from a human donor with low-grade glioma or glioblastoma, undergoing nonglioma brain surgery, or in good health (not recorded which).

This clonotype was seen a few times. V gene TRBV6-5 combines with J gene TRBJ2-7; D uncertain. Trimming took 5 bases from V and 4 from J, leaving 6 bases between them. The CDR3 has 11 amino acids. The germline CDR1 and CDR2 sequences are MNHEY and SVGAGI. CDR3 DNA: TGTGCCAGCAGTCCTTCTTACGAGCAGTACTTC. Protein sequence: CASSPSYEQYF.

The V gene is TRBV28, the J gene TRBJ2-7, with D possibly being TRBD2 (5 bases). V was clipped by 5 bases and J by 4 bases, with 9 bases between them. The CDR3 covers 12 residues. CDR1 is MDHEN, CDR2 SYDVKM, per germline. Here the CDR3 DNA reads TGTGCCAGCAGTCCGCCGGGGTACGAGCAGTACTTC. It translates to CASSPPGYEQYF.

This chain joins TRBV15 and TRBJ2-1; D is perhaps TRBD2 (7 bases). This CDR3 is 15 amino acids long. The V gene lost 6 bases and the J gene lost 15 bases, with 27 bases spanning the gap. Per germline, CDR1 LNHNV and CDR2 YYDKDF (reference sequence). CDR3 amino acids: CATREELARGNPSFF. The CDR3 bases are TGTGCCACCAGAGAGGAACTAGCGAGGGGGAATCCATCGTTCTTC.

Turning to this clonotype: The CDR3 does not end in the conserved phenylalanine or tryptophan, so this is likely a read error. The chain uses TRBV2 and TRBJ1-2; D is ambiguous. The germline CDR1 and CDR2 sequences are SNHLY and FYNNEI. The CDR3 is made up of 15 amino acids. V was cut by 1 base and J by 4 bases, with 13 bases left in between. In nucleotides, the CDR3 is TGTGCCAGCAGTGAAGTACGTCCTAACCTCTATGGCTACACCCTC. Protein sequence: CASSEVRPNLYGYTL.

This chain connects TRBV6-9 to TRBJ2-3, with D perhaps TRBD2 (5 bases). Between the trimmed V and J ends, which lost 2 bases and 0 bases, there was a span of 9 bases. The CDR3 totals 15 residues. CDR1 is MNHGY and CDR2 is SVAAGI in the germline V gene. The CDR3 DNA sequence: TGTGCCAGCAGTTATGAGGGTCCTAGCACAGATACGCAGTATTTT. Residues: CASSYEGPSTDTQYF.

By proportion, this clonotype is large (0.1 to 1%). This chain joins TRBV25-1 and TRBJ2-7; no definite D call. From germline, CDR1 is MGHDK and CDR2 SYGVNS. The CDR3 has 11 residues. V lost 6 bases, J lost 5 bases, and 8 bases lay in between. The CDR3 region is CASSYSDEQYF. The CDR3 nucleotides read TGTGCCAGCAGCTATAGTGACGAGCAGTACTTC.

This clonotype turned up a few times. A much larger clonotype is one base distant, so this may be a read error. This chain links TRBV7-9 with TRBJ2-1, with 11 positions matching TRBD2. The germline CDR1 and CDR2 sequences are SEHNR and FQNEAQ (reference sequence). CDR3 size: 17 residues. V gave up 1 base and J gave up 4 bases; unmatched junction bases: 6. The CDR3 nucleotides read TGTGCCAGCAGCTTAGACACTAGCGGGGGCTGGTACAATGAGCAGTTCTTC. This gives the protein CASSLDTSGGWYNEQFF.

This clonotype has a handful of counts. This rearrangement joins TRBV28 to TRBJ1-1, with TRBD1 as a possible D gene (5 bases). Per germline, CDR1 MDHEN and CDR2 SYDVKM. The V and J ends lost 9 bases and 5 bases respectively, with 16 bases between them. The CDR3 sequence is 13 residues long. The CDR3 loop is CASFRAGATEAFF. The DNA of the CDR3 is TGTGCCAGTTTCAGGGCGGGTGCAACTGAAGCTTTCTTT.

This clonotype was recorded many times. A single base separates this from a much larger clone, so it may be a read error. V gene TRBV7-2 combines with J gene TRBJ1-1; D ambiguous. V dropped 2 bases and J dropped 5 bases, with 6 bases sitting between them. Germline loops: CDR1 SGHTA, CDR2 FQGNSA. The CDR3 is 12 amino acids. CDR3 amino acids: CASSLSRTEAFF. CDR3 nucleotides: TGTGCCAGCAGCTTAAGCAGAACTGAAGCTTTCTTT.

J is TRBJ2-1 and V is TRBV10-3; 9 bases match TRBD1. Germline trimming cut 6 bases from V and 8 bases from J; bases unmatched to any gene: 8. The CDR3 has 14 amino acids. Germline V gene lookup returns CDR1 ENHRY and CDR2 SYGVKD. The CDR3 is CAISLGQGSDEQFF. CDR3 DNA: TGTGCCATCAGCTTGGGACAGGGTAGCGATGAGCAGTTCTTC.

Points on this clonotype: A much larger clone lies one base from this, so it may be a read error. The chain uses TRBV2 and TRBJ1-6; D may be TRBD1 (5 bases). Germline loops: CDR1 SNHLY, CDR2 FYNNEI. The CDR3 sequence is 15 residues long. The CDR3 sequence is CASSKGSSYYSPLHF. The CDR3 coding sequence is TGTGCCAGCAGTAAGGGGAGCTCCTATTATTCACCCCTCCACTTT. Drawing the rest from reference TRBV2 and TRBJ1-6, the complete variable domain is EPEVTQTPSHQVTQMGQEVILRCVPISNHLYFYWYRQILGQKVEFLVSFYNNEISEKSEIFDDQFSVERPDGSNFTLKIRSTKLEDSAMYFCASSKGSSYYSPLHFGNGTRLTVT.

This clonotype was observed a few times. This chain joins TRBV6-1 and TRBJ1-5; 8 bases align to TRBD1. Trimming cost V 6 bases and J 1 base; bases outside gene matches: 8. Looked up from germline, CDR1 is MNHNS and CDR2 is SASEGT. The CDR3 runs 16 residues. The CDR3 DNA reads as TGTGCCAGCAGACGACAGGGGCGTCAGAGCAATCAGCCCCAGCATTTT. It is translated as CASRRQGRQSNQPQHF.

This clonotype was seen a handful of times. The J gene is TRBJ2-3, the V gene TRBV9, with D maybe TRBD1 (5 bases). This CDR3 comprises 13 residues. Germline CDR1 and CDR2: SGDLS and YYNGEE. The V end was cut by 4 bases, the J end by 4 bases, with 10 bases between. The CDR3 protein is CASSLRQSDTQYF. The CDR3 coding sequence is TGTGCCAGCAGCCTCCGACAGTCAGATACGCAGTATTTT.

The chain employs TRBV18 and TRBJ1-1; 7 bases align to TRBD1. The CDR3 has 14 amino acids. Losses at the gene ends were 3 bases for V and 10 bases for J; bases not matched to a gene: 11. CDR1 KGHSH and CDR2 LQKENI come from the germline V gene. CDR3 region: CASSPRGGPGGAFF. CDR3 sequence (DNA): TGTGCCAGCTCACCCAGAGGGGGCCCCGGTGGAGCTTTCTTT.

The chain uses TRBV18 and TRBJ2-1, with 7 positions matching TRBD2. There are 16 residues in the CDR3. The germline V gene has CDR1 KGHSH and CDR2 LQKENI. The V and J ends lost 5 bases and 14 bases, in that order; junction bases with no gene match: 21. The CDR3 loop is CASSALGRTINNKEFF. CDR3 DNA: TGTGCCAGCTCAGCCCTCGGGAGGACTATCAACAATAAGGAGTTCTTC.

The V and J genes are TRBV5-1 and TRBJ1-1; no definite D call. The CDR3 is 13 residues long. Germline-derived CDR1 and CDR2 are SGHRS and YFSETQ. The V gene lost 1 base and the J gene lost 4 bases, with 8 bases spanning the gap. The chain's CDR3 is CASSLKSVTEAFF. The CDR3 DNA follows: TGCGCCAGCAGCTTGAAGTCCGTCACTGAAGCTTTCTTT.

Details on this clonotype: This may be a read error, as it is one base from a much larger clone. CDR3 DNA: TGTGCCAGCTCACTAGGGGAGGCCCGTACCGGGGAGCTGTTTTTT. Translated, it gives CASSLGEARTGELFF. The chain recombines TRBV18 with TRBJ2-2, with D perhaps TRBD2 (6 bases). Germline V CDR1 and CDR2: KGHSH, LQKENI. Deletions cut 4 bases from V and 5 bases from J, with 14 bases between. This CDR3 has 15 amino acids.

For the CDR3, the DNA is TGCAGTGCTCAGACTAGCGGGGCCGCGCGGTACTTC. It is translated as CSAQTSGAARYF. V and J are TRBV20-1 and TRBJ2-5; 11 bases agree with TRBD2. Trimming removed 5 bases from V and 13 bases from J; junction bases left unmatched: 9. The CDR3 has 12 amino acids. Germline CDR1 is DFQATT and CDR2 is SNEGSKA (reference sequence).

This clonotype was picked up a small number of times. This chain connects TRBV20-1 to TRBJ2-5; D remains unclear. The CDR3 runs 14 residues. V was pared by 0 bases and J by 5 bases, with 13 bases between. The germline V gene encodes CDR1 DFQATT and CDR2 SNEGSKA (reference sequence). CDR3 sequence (DNA): TGCAGTGCTAGAGATCCTGGAGTCTGGGAGACCCAGTACTTC. Translating gives CSARDPGVWETQYF.

This clonotype has a handful of counts. This rearrangement joins TRBV28 to TRBJ1-3, with D possibly TRBD1 on 5 matching bases. V lost 5 bases, J lost 0 bases, and 14 bases lay in between. The CDR3 length is 16 residues. Germline-derived CDR1 and CDR2 are MDHEN and SYDVKM. CDR3 loop: CASSQLQVASGNTIYF. The CDR3 coding sequence is TGTGCCAGCAGTCAATTACAGGTTGCCTCTGGAAACACCATATATTTT. Based on the CDR3 plus reference TRBV28 and TRBJ1-3, the full variable domain is DVKVTQSSRYLVKRTGEKVFLECVQDMDHENMFWYRQDPGLGLRLIYFSYDVKMKEKGDIPEGYSVSREKKERFSLILESASTNQTSMYLCASSQLQVASGNTIYFGEGSWLTVV.

Worth noting for this clonotype: Sequence at one end of the junction differs from germline and may be a read error. This sequence joins TRBV12-3 or TRBV12-4 and TRBJ2-7, with TRBD2 matching 10 bases. The CDR3 is 14 residues long. This CDR3 is CASSPVAGGYKQYF. The CDR3, as DNA: TGTGCCAGCAGTCCGGTAGCGGGAGGCTACAAGCAGTACTTC.

This clonotype came up a few times. The chain links TRBV20-1 to TRBJ1-1, with 8 positions matching TRBD1. V lost 6 bases, J lost 1 base, and 1 base stayed unmatched. The CDR3 extends over 12 amino acids. Per the germline V gene, CDR1 is DFQATT and CDR2 is SNEGSKA (reference sequence). The CDR3 loop reads CSADRGNTEAFF. The CDR3 DNA reads TGCAGTGCAGACAGGGGGAACACTGAAGCTTTCTTT.

This sequence joins TRBV27 and TRBJ1-2; 7 positions agree with TRBD1. Germline V gene lookup returns CDR1 MNHEY and CDR2 SMNVEV (reference sequence). This CDR3 comprises 14 residues. The CDR3: CVSTSWGQNYGYTF. The CDR3 bases are TGTGTTAGCACCTCTTGGGGACAGAATTATGGCTACACCTTC.

V and J are TRBV18 and TRBJ2-1; D gene unclear. Trimming stripped 0 bases from V and 5 bases from J, with 8 bases between. Germline assignment: CDR1 KGHSH and CDR2 LQKENI. The CDR3 has 14 amino acids. This CDR3 is CASSPPGLDNEQFF. As DNA, the CDR3 is TGTGCCAGCTCACCACCGGGTTTGGACAATGAGCAGTTCTTC.

The chain has TRBV6-1 and TRBJ2-7; D ambiguous. Deletions cut 7 bases from V and 5 bases from J, with 21 bases between. The length of the CDR3 is 15 residues. Looked up from germline, CDR1 is MNHNS and CDR2 is SASEGT. The CDR3: CASNPAAAGYDEQYF. The CDR3 region has the DNA TGTGCCAGCAACCCCGCGGCAGCAGGCTACGACGAGCAGTACTTC.

The chain couples TRBV20-1 to TRBJ2-1; TRBD2 might be the D (5 bases). This CDR3 spans 13 amino acids. The germline V gene has CDR1 DFQATT and CDR2 SNEGSKA (reference sequence). The germline V and J ends were trimmed by 5 bases and 3 bases, with 11 bases remaining between them. CDR3 amino acids: CSASWTDYNEQFF. In DNA form, the CDR3 reads TGCAGTGCTTCCTGGACTGACTACAATGAGCAGTTCTTC.

This clonotype was seen ten or more times. The V call is TRBV2, the J call TRBJ1-1; 9 bases fit TRBD1. Per the germline V gene, CDR1 is SNHLY and CDR2 is FYNNEI. The CDR3 is 18 residues long. Trimming took 6 bases from V and 5 from J; bases not matched to a gene: 19. This CDR3 reads CASRYGAAQGAGGTEAFF. DNA for the CDR3: TGTGCCAGCAGATATGGCGCAGCACAGGGGGCCGGAGGGACTGAAGCTTTCTTT.

The chain couples TRBV5-4 to TRBJ1-1; no definite D call. Germline CDR1 and CDR2: SGHNT and YYREEE (reference sequence). V was clipped by 0 bases and J by 0 bases, with 6 bases between them. The CDR3 totals 14 residues. Here the CDR3 reads CASSLGDMNTEAFF. CDR3 bases: TGTGCCAGCAGCTTGGGGGATATGAACACTGAAGCTTTCTTT.

This sequence joins TRBV6-2 or TRBV6-3 and TRBJ2-5; the D gene is possibly TRBD2 (7 bases). V shed 5 bases and J shed 4 bases, with 14 bases lying between them. This CDR3 contains 14 residues. The germline V gene encodes CDR1 MNHEY and CDR2 SVGEGT. The CDR3 reads CASSGRGRRETQYF. Here the CDR3 DNA reads TGTGCCAGCAGTGGGAGGGGGAGGAGAGAGACCCAGTACTTC.

This clonotype was found a few times. V usage is TRBV12-3 or TRBV12-4 and J usage is TRBJ1-4; 7 positions agree with TRBD1. V lost 1 base to trimming and J lost 7 bases; unmatched junction nucleotides: 3. The CDR3 spans 14 residues. As DNA, the CDR3 is TGTGCCAGCAGTTTAGAACAGGGGTCTGAAAAACTGTTTTTT. It codes for CASSLEQGSEKLFF.

V gene TRBV6-5 combines with J gene TRBJ2-5; a possible D gene is TRBD1 (6 bases). Germline V gives CDR1 MNHEY, CDR2 SVGAGI. V was pared by 6 bases and J by 2 bases, with 13 bases between. CDR3 length: 14 amino acids. The CDR3 here is CASRYTGSQETQYF. The CDR3 DNA reads as TGTGCCAGCAGATATACAGGGAGTCAAGAGACCCAGTACTTC.

The table lists this clonotype with many counts. The gene calls are TRBV11-1 and TRBJ2-1; no reliable D call. CDR3 size: 16 residues. Germline CDR1 is SGHAT and CDR2 is FQDESV (reference sequence). The V gene lost 1 base and the J gene lost 2 bases, with 12 bases spanning the gap. DNA of the CDR3: TGTGCCAGCAGCTTAGAGTATCCCTCCCCCTACAATGAGCAGTTCTTC. It yields the protein CASSLEYPSPYNEQFF.